The rows below give T cell receptor beta chains drawn from one sample of a study of blood T cell repertoires in COVID-19. Here immunoSEQ multiplex PCR was the method, and the copy in TCRdb shows in-frame clones only, minus some. The sample has about 240,000 clones, roughly 80% seen once. Material: peripheral blood. These receptors were collected from a woman in her sixties or seventies with active or convalescent COVID-19. Both conserved end residues are part of each CDR3. Each record gives: J gene, V gene, D gene, clone size, CDR3 length, CDR3 protein, CDR3 DNA. The D gene is left open where the match is weak. Part of the rows lack a size; the others show once, few, many or a class for expanded clones.

>TRBJ2-6|TRBV27|.|once|16
CASSPTGGRGANVLTF
TGTGCCAGCAGTCCCACGGGGGGCCGTGGGGCCAACGTCCTGACTTTC
>TRBJ1-5|TRBV7-2|TRBD1|.|15
CASSLDGTGDQPQHF
TGTGCCAGCAGCTTAGATGGGACAGGGGATCAGCCCCAGCATTTT
>TRBJ2-5|TRBV6-5|.|.|13
CASSKTGEGTQYF
TGTGCCAGCAGTAAGACAGGGGAGGGGACCCAGTACTTC
>TRBJ1-1|TRBV7-9|TRBD1|.|15
CASSDGQGMRTEAFF
TGTGCCAGCAGCGACGGACAGGGGATGAGGACTGAAGCTTTCTTT
>TRBJ2-3|TRBV19|.|.|12
CAYRDSTDTQYF
TGTGCCTACAGGGATAGCACAGATACGCAGTATTTT
>TRBJ1-2|TRBV2|.|.|14
CASSTQTGNYGYTF
TGTGCCAGCAGTACCCAGACAGGAAACTATGGCTACACCTTC
>TRBJ2-5|TRBV19|TRBD2|.|14
CASRWTSGEQTQYF
TGTGCCAGTAGATGGACTAGCGGGGAACAGACCCAGTACTTC
>TRBJ1-1|TRBV3-1/TRBV3-2|.|.|19
CASSQEFSNAGSRDTEAFF
TGTGCCAGCAGCCAAGAATTTTCTAATGCGGGGAGTAGGGACACTGAAGCTTTCTTT
>TRBJ1-6|TRBV6-1|.|.|13
CASSDTYNSPLHF
TGTGCCAGCAGTGACACCTATAATTCACCCCTCCACTTT
>TRBJ2-1|TRBV27|.|.|14
CASSWSDRYNEQFF
TGTGCCAGCAGTTGGTCGGACAGATACAATGAGCAGTTCTTC
>TRBJ2-7|TRBV5-4|TRBD1|once|15
CASSFRGRSSYEQYF
TGTGCCAGCAGCTTCAGGGGGCGATCCTCCTACGAGCAGTACTTC
>TRBJ1-5|TRBV27|.|.|15
CASSFRPGGDQPQHF
TGTGCCAGCAGTTTTCGGCCGGGAGGAGATCAGCCCCAGCATTTT
>TRBJ2-5|TRBV7-6|.|few|16
CASSLVETRGGETQYF
TGTGCCAGCAGCTTAGTCGAGACTAGGGGAGGAGAGACCCAGTACTTC
>TRBJ1-2|TRBV3-1/TRBV3-2|TRBD1|.|16
CASSQGDRGHEYGYTF
TGTGCCAGCAGCCAAGGGGACAGGGGGCATGAGTATGGCTACACCTTC
>TRBJ1-1|TRBV18|.|.|12
CASSPTGGEAFF
TGTGCCAGCTCACCAACGGGAGGTGAAGCTTTCTTT
>TRBJ1-1|TRBV5-1|.|.|14
CASSLWTVGTEAFF
TGCGCCAGCAGCCTGTGGACAGTAGGGACTGAAGCTTTCTTT
>TRBJ1-5|TRBV10-2|.|.|13
CASSELLNQPQHF
TGCGCCAGCAGTGAGCTGTTGAATCAGCCCCAGCATTTT
>TRBJ1-1|TRBV19|TRBD1|.|17
CASSIEGTGPMNTEAFF
TGTGCCAGTAGTATTGAGGGGACAGGGCCCATGAACACTGAAGCTTTCTTT
>TRBJ1-6|TRBV30|.|.|14
CAWSVQGRNSPLHF
TGTGCCTGGAGTGTACAGGGAAGGAATTCACCCCTCCACTTT
>TRBJ2-6|TRBV5-1|TRBD1|.|18
CASSREPLQGAGANVLTF
TGCGCCAGCAGCCGCGAGCCCTTACAGGGGGCTGGGGCCAACGTCCTGACTTTC
>TRBJ2-2|TRBV6-1|TRBD2|.|17
CASSEALAGGRTGELFF
TGTGCCAGCAGTGAAGCCCTAGCGGGGGGGCGCACCGGGGAGCTGTTTTTT
>TRBJ2-1|TRBV7-9|TRBD2|.|14
CASSSGGHGNEQFF
TGTGCCAGCAGCTCGGGGGGGCACGGCAATGAGCAGTTCTTC
>TRBJ2-3|TRBV11-1|TRBD2|.|15
CASSSTSGGLYTQYF
TGTGCCAGCAGCTCCACTAGCGGGGGATTATATACGCAGTATTTT
>TRBJ2-5|TRBV19|TRBD2|.|15
CASSTLAGRGETQYF
TGTGCCAGTAGTACCCTAGCGGGGAGAGGGGAGACCCAGTACTTC
>TRBJ1-1|TRBV21-1|.|.|17
CASSLRRGGKENTEAFF
TGTGCCAGCAGCCTTAGAAGGGGGGGCAAGGAGAACACTGAAGCTTTCTTT
>TRBJ1-2|TRBV6-5|.|.|14
CASTLTQGIRGYTF
TGTGCCAGCACCCTGACGCAGGGGATTCGTGGCTACACCTTC
>TRBJ2-5|TRBV5-4|.|.|15
CASSSQGYPGETQYF
TGTGCCAGCAGCTCACAGGGTTATCCCGGAGAGACCCAGTACTTC
>TRBJ2-7|TRBV6-2/TRBV6-3|.|.|17
CASSIYARGGSGYEQYF
TGTGCCAGCAGTATATACGCGAGGGGGGGTTCGGGCTACGAGCAGTACTTC
>TRBJ1-2|TRBV7-2|.|.|12
CASSTGLSGYTF
TGTGCCAGCAGCACAGGGTTGAGTGGCTACACCTTC
>TRBJ1-1|TRBV7-5|.|.|14
CARRRDSLNTEAFF
TGTGCCAGAAGGAGGGACAGTTTGAACACTGAAGCTTTCTTT
>TRBJ1-1|TRBV5-6|.|.|14
CASTPGGANTEAFF
TGTGCCAGCACCCCCGGGGGGGCGAACACTGAAGCTTTCTTT
>TRBJ2-1|TRBV14|.|.|13
CASSQGSNNEQFF
TGTGCCAGCAGCCAAGGCAGTAACAATGAGCAGTTCTTC
>TRBJ2-1|TRBV6-5|.|many|13
CASSYRSYNEQFF
TGTGCCAGCAGTTACCGGAGTTACAATGAGCAGTTCTTC
>TRBJ2-2|TRBV12-3/TRBV12-4|.|.|13
CASTFFRGGELFF
TGTGCCAGCACCTTTTTCAGGGGCGGGGAGCTGTTTTTT
>TRBJ2-1|TRBV7-3|TRBD2|.|15
CASSLTSGAHNEQFF
TGTGCCAGCAGCTTAACGAGCGGGGCCCACAATGAGCAGTTCTTC
>TRBJ1-6|TRBV7-9|.|.|15
CASSQGGGLNSPLHF
TGTGCCAGCAGCCAAGGTGGGGGCCTCAATTCACCCCTCCACTTT
>TRBJ2-3|TRBV19|TRBD2|.|13
CASQRGGRDTQYF
TGTGCCAGCCAGCGGGGGGGCCGAGATACGCAGTATTTT
>TRBJ2-2|TRBV7-2|.|.|15
CASSLESRATGELFF
TGTGCCAGCAGCTTAGAGTCCAGGGCGACCGGGGAGCTGTTTTTT
>TRBJ2-5|TRBV5-1|.|.|13
CASSFSSRETQYF
TGCGCCAGCAGCTTCTCCTCCCGAGAGACCCAGTACTTC
>TRBJ2-6|TRBV7-9|TRBD1|many|17
CASSFDRGSSGANVLTF
TGTGCCAGCAGCTTTGACAGGGGGTCCTCTGGGGCCAACGTCCTGACTTTC
>TRBJ2-5|TRBV5-1|.|.|12
CASSLPEETQYF
TGCGCCAGCAGCTTGCCGGAAGAGACCCAGTACTTC
>TRBJ2-7|TRBV5-1|TRBD2|.|15
CASSFSGGSSYEQYF
TGCGCCAGCAGCTTCAGCGGGGGGAGCTCCTACGAGCAGTACTTC
>TRBJ2-7|TRBV18|TRBD1|.|15
CASSPGQMDSYEQYF
TGTGCCAGCTCACCGGGACAGATGGACTCCTACGAGCAGTACTTC
>TRBJ2-1|TRBV5-1|.|.|15
CASSLEGQNYNEQFF
TGCGCCAGCAGCTTGGAGGGACAAAACTACAATGAGCAGTTCTTC
>TRBJ1-1|TRBV21-1|.|.|13
CASSRRGVPEAFF
TGTGCCAGCAGCAGGCGGGGGGTCCCTGAAGCTTTCTTT
>TRBJ2-7|TRBV5-1|TRBD1|.|15
CASAVGTGGFYEQYF
TGCGCCAGCGCGGTAGGGACAGGGGGCTTCTACGAGCAGTACTTC
>TRBJ1-3|TRBV6-5|.|.|16
CASSSQGMSSGNTIYF
TGTGCCAGCAGTTCCCAGGGTATGAGCTCTGGAAACACCATATATTTT
>TRBJ2-3|TRBV6-5|.|.|15
CASSYSDRSTDTQYF
TGTGCCAGCAGTTACAGTGACAGATCCACAGATACGCAGTATTTT
>TRBJ1-2|TRBV2|.|.|16
CASRGPGDGITYGYTF
TGTGCCAGCAGAGGGCCGGGAGACGGTATAACCTATGGCTACACCTTC
>TRBJ2-7|TRBV6-4|TRBD2|.|13
CASSGGLGYEQYF
TGTGCCAGCAGCGGAGGACTAGGGTACGAGCAGTACTTC
>TRBJ1-1|TRBV5-1|TRBD1|once|14
CASTPSTGGTEAFF
TGCGCCAGCACGCCCTCCACAGGGGGCACTGAAGCTTTCTTT
>TRBJ1-3|TRBV3-1/TRBV3-2|TRBD1|.|14
CASSRTGGGNTIYF
TGTGCCAGCAGCCGGACAGGGGGTGGAAACACCATATATTTT